This record covers a single T cell receptor (beta chain). Antigen specificity is unknown. The protocol was immunoSEQ multiplex PCR, while the TCRdb copy is restricted to in-frame clones and leaves out a portion. This sample has roughly 87,000 clones, with approximately 91% found just once. These data are taken from a study of OX40 agonist ivuxolimab in advanced cancers. At the level of the study: Dose-escalation cases comprised hepatocellular carcinoma, melanoma, renal cell or head and neck cancer.

The junction had 3 bases not matched to a gene; V was cut back by 0 bases and J by 7 bases. Germline V gene sequence: CDR1 SGDLS, CDR2 YYNGEE. This CDR3 is 14 amino acids long. Study observations and caveats: Researchers did not determine the expanded peripheral T cells' antigen specificity. Clonal expansion by week 6 occurred in CD4+ and CD8+ blood T cells (at 0.1 to 3.0 mg/kg).

The clonotype comes from an adult with an advanced solid tumor such as melanoma, head and neck, liver or kidney cancer. The sequencing used CD4+ or CD8+ T cells sorted from blood, collected in a trial of the OX40 agonist ivuxolimab. The chain uses TRBV9 and TRBJ1-2; TRBD1 matches 10 bases. This chain's CDR3 is CASSVGQGAGGYTF. As DNA, the CDR3 is TGTGCCAGCAGCGTAGGACAGGGGGCTGGTGGCTACACCTTC. The full variable domain, completed using reference TRBV9 and TRBJ1-2, is DSGVTQTPKHLITATGQRVTLRCSPRSGDLSVYWYQQSLDQGLQFLIQYYNGEERAKGNILERFSAQQFPDLHSELNLSSLELGDSALYFCASSVGQGAGGYTFGSGTRLTVV.